The rows below give T cell receptor beta chains drawn from one sample of a study of PD-L1 blockade in urothelial cancer. The protocol was immunoSEQ multiplex PCR, while the TCRdb copy is restricted to in-frame clones and leaves out a portion. The sample yields 50,000 or so clones, 84% seen once. The sample consisted of PBMCs, taken around atezolizumab (anti-PD-L1) treatment. Receptor source: a man aged 35-49 years with urothelial cancer. CDR3s include the opening cysteine and the closing phenylalanine or tryptophan. Each record gives: D gene, V gene, clone size, J gene, CDR3 protein, CDR3 DNA. The D gene is left open where the match is weak. Rows may omit the clone size; those that give it use once, few, many or a size class.

d_call: .
v_call: TRBV21-1
clone_size: .
j_call: TRBJ2-7
cdr3_aa: CASGNYRVAGAHEQYF
cdr3_nt: TGTGCCAGCGGAAATTACCGGGTAGCGGGAGCCCACGAGCAGTACTTC

d_call: TRBD1
v_call: TRBV29-1
clone_size: once
j_call: TRBJ2-7
cdr3_aa: CSVAHRDRELYEQYF
cdr3_nt: TGCAGCGTTGCCCACAGGGACAGAGAACTCTACGAGCAGTACTTC

d_call: .
v_call: TRBV11-2
clone_size: .
j_call: TRBJ2-5
cdr3_aa: CASSHGVASNRYQETQYF
cdr3_nt: TGTGCCAGCAGCCACGGGGTAGCGTCAAATAGGTACCAAGAGACCCAGTACTTC

d_call: TRBD2
v_call: TRBV7-9
clone_size: .
j_call: TRBJ2-7
cdr3_aa: CASSTTSDPYEQYF
cdr3_nt: TGTGCCAGCAGCACCACTAGCGATCCCTACGAGCAGTACTTC

d_call: TRBD1
v_call: TRBV7-2
clone_size: .
j_call: TRBJ1-4
cdr3_aa: CASSQDRSNEKLFF
cdr3_nt: TGTGCCAGCAGCCAGGACAGGTCTAATGAAAAACTGTTTTTT

d_call: TRBD2
v_call: TRBV28
clone_size: .
j_call: TRBJ2-5
cdr3_aa: CASSPLLTLAGEETQYF
cdr3_nt: TGTGCCAGCAGTCCTCTTCTCACACTAGCGGGAGAAGAGACCCAGTACTTC

d_call: .
v_call: TRBV5-1
clone_size: .
j_call: TRBJ2-6
cdr3_aa: CASSQGLSGANVLTF
cdr3_nt: TGCGCCAGCAGCCAAGGACTCTCTGGGGCCAACGTCCTGACTTTC

d_call: TRBD2
v_call: TRBV4-1
clone_size: few
j_call: TRBJ2-1
cdr3_aa: CASSHPGTSSWYNEQFF
cdr3_nt: TGCGCCAGCAGCCATCCCGGGACTAGTAGTTGGTACAATGAGCAGTTCTTC

d_call: TRBD1
v_call: TRBV18
clone_size: .
j_call: TRBJ1-5
cdr3_aa: CASSPQGAGQPQHF
cdr3_nt: TGTGCCAGCTCACCGCAGGGGGCAGGTCAGCCCCAGCATTTT

d_call: .
v_call: TRBV7-9
clone_size: once
j_call: TRBJ2-5
cdr3_aa: CASSQAAGGKTQYF
cdr3_nt: TGTGCCAGCAGCCAAGCGGCTGGGGGCAAGACCCAGTACTTC

d_call: .
v_call: TRBV5-1
clone_size: .
j_call: TRBJ2-5
cdr3_aa: CASSPQGRETQYF
cdr3_nt: TGCGCCAGCAGCCCACAGGGTCGAGAGACCCAGTACTTC

d_call: TRBD1
v_call: TRBV27
clone_size: .
j_call: TRBJ2-2
cdr3_aa: CASSDIKGALTGELFF
cdr3_nt: TGTGCCAGCAGCGATATCAAGGGGGCGTTGACCGGGGAGCTGTTTTTT

d_call: .
v_call: TRBV19
clone_size: .
j_call: TRBJ1-2
cdr3_aa: CASSIQGRVYGYTF
cdr3_nt: TGTGCCAGTAGTATACAGGGGCGGGTCTATGGCTACACCTTC

d_call: TRBD1
v_call: TRBV30
clone_size: few
j_call: TRBJ2-1
cdr3_aa: CAWGKRQGVSSYNEQFF
cdr3_nt: TGTGCCTGGGGCAAACGACAGGGGGTTAGCTCCTACAATGAGCAGTTCTTC

d_call: .
v_call: TRBV2
clone_size: once
j_call: TRBJ2-3
cdr3_aa: CASRLVPADTQYF
cdr3_nt: TGTGCCAGCAGATTGGTCCCGGCAGATACGCAGTATTTT

d_call: .
v_call: TRBV19
clone_size: .
j_call: TRBJ2-7
cdr3_aa: CASSRRTAAYEQYF
cdr3_nt: TGTGCCAGTAGTCGGAGGACAGCCGCCTACGAGCAGTACTTC

d_call: .
v_call: TRBV2
clone_size: .
j_call: TRBJ1-2
cdr3_aa: CASSTSTGSDGYTF
cdr3_nt: TGTGCCAGCAGTACCAGTACAGGGTCAGATGGCTACACCTTC

d_call: .
v_call: TRBV28
clone_size: .
j_call: TRBJ2-7
cdr3_aa: CASSPQTRLTSTQYF
cdr3_nt: TGTGCCAGCAGCCCCCAAACACGATTGACTAGTACGCAGTACTTC

d_call: TRBD2
v_call: TRBV4-1
clone_size: .
j_call: TRBJ2-3
cdr3_aa: CASSRPITGGPGEDTQYF
cdr3_nt: TGCGCCAGCAGCCGACCGATTACGGGAGGGCCGGGGGAAGATACGCAGTATTTT

d_call: .
v_call: TRBV19
clone_size: .
j_call: TRBJ2-3
cdr3_aa: CASSMGVRERTDTQYF
cdr3_nt: TGTGCCAGTAGTATGGGAGTGCGGGAAAGGACAGATACGCAGTATTTT

d_call: .
v_call: TRBV2
clone_size: .
j_call: TRBJ2-1
cdr3_aa: CASILDRRSVPEQFF
cdr3_nt: TGTGCCAGCATTCTTGACAGGCGCAGCGTCCCTGAGCAGTTCTTC

d_call: TRBD2
v_call: TRBV19
clone_size: .
j_call: TRBJ2-1
cdr3_aa: CASSMSAGGPVEQFF
cdr3_nt: TGTGCCAGTAGTATGTCAGCGGGAGGGCCGGTTGAGCAGTTCTTC

d_call: .
v_call: TRBV5-1
clone_size: .
j_call: TRBJ1-1
cdr3_aa: CASHSSEVRTEAFF
cdr3_nt: TGCGCCAGCCATTCCTCCGAAGTACGGACTGAAGCTTTCTTT

d_call: .
v_call: TRBV28
clone_size: .
j_call: TRBJ2-7
cdr3_aa: CASSLTATYEQYF
cdr3_nt: TGTGCCAGCAGTTTAACGGCGACATACGAGCAGTACTTC

d_call: TRBD1
v_call: TRBV6-5
clone_size: .
j_call: TRBJ2-5
cdr3_aa: CASSYSSTGGLETQYF
cdr3_nt: TGTGCCAGCAGTTACTCGAGTACAGGGGGCTTGGAGACCCAGTACTTC

d_call: .
v_call: TRBV11-2
clone_size: once
j_call: TRBJ2-7
cdr3_aa: CASNLAVPYEQYF
cdr3_nt: TGTGCCAGCAACTTAGCGGTACCCTACGAGCAGTACTTC

d_call: TRBD1
v_call: TRBV5-1
clone_size: few
j_call: TRBJ2-7
cdr3_aa: CASSLWGPTGGNFNEQYF
cdr3_nt: TGCGCCAGCAGCTTATGGGGGCCCACAGGGGGCAATTTCAACGAGCAGTACTTC

d_call: .
v_call: TRBV28
clone_size: once
j_call: TRBJ2-2
cdr3_aa: CASSLPRTNTGELFF
cdr3_nt: TGTGCCAGCAGTTTACCGAGAACGAACACCGGGGAGCTGTTTTTT

d_call: TRBD2
v_call: TRBV7-6
clone_size: .
j_call: TRBJ2-2
cdr3_aa: CASSLAGGDLPPGELFF
cdr3_nt: TGTGCCAGCAGCTTAGCGGGAGGGGACCTCCCCCCCGGGGAGCTGTTTTTT

d_call: TRBD1
v_call: TRBV9
clone_size: .
j_call: TRBJ1-4
cdr3_aa: CASSDQVGGQGREKLFF
cdr3_nt: TGTGCCAGCAGTGACCAAGTTGGAGGACAGGGGAGGGAAAAACTGTTTTTT

d_call: TRBD1
v_call: TRBV6-1
clone_size: .
j_call: TRBJ2-1
cdr3_aa: CASSATGTHEQFF
cdr3_nt: TGTGCCAGCAGTGCGACAGGGACCCATGAGCAGTTCTTC

d_call: .
v_call: TRBV19
clone_size: .
j_call: TRBJ2-2
cdr3_aa: CASSIGDTNTGELFF
cdr3_nt: TGTGCCAGTAGTATAGGGGACACGAACACCGGGGAGCTGTTTTTT

d_call: .
v_call: TRBV7-3
clone_size: .
j_call: TRBJ1-1
cdr3_aa: CASSLKRRGENTEAFF
cdr3_nt: TGTGCCAGCAGCTTAAAAAGGCGGGGCGAGAACACTGAAGCTTTCTTT

d_call: .
v_call: TRBV5-8
clone_size: .
j_call: TRBJ2-3
cdr3_aa: CASSFRDSHDTQYF
cdr3_nt: TGTGCCAGCAGCTTCCGAGACAGTCATGATACGCAGTATTTT

d_call: .
v_call: TRBV5-1
clone_size: .
j_call: TRBJ1-1
cdr3_aa: CASSLGSGANTEAFF
cdr3_nt: TGCGCCAGCAGCTTGGGTTCGGGAGCGAACACTGAAGCTTTCTTT

d_call: TRBD1
v_call: TRBV7-2
clone_size: .
j_call: TRBJ1-1
cdr3_aa: CASSLRQGLRPEAFF
cdr3_nt: TGTGCCAGCAGCCTACGACAGGGTTTACGCCCTGAAGCTTTCTTT

d_call: .
v_call: TRBV29-1
clone_size: .
j_call: TRBJ2-2
cdr3_aa: CSVKSSGANTGELFF
cdr3_nt: TGCAGCGTTAAATCGTCGGGGGCGAACACCGGGGAGCTGTTTTTT

d_call: .
v_call: TRBV28
clone_size: .
j_call: TRBJ2-3
cdr3_aa: CASSLGAEDTQYF
cdr3_nt: TGTGCCAGCAGTTTGGGAGCAGAAGATACGCAGTATTTT

d_call: TRBD2
v_call: TRBV30
clone_size: .
j_call: TRBJ2-1
cdr3_aa: CAWAISGRAAPQFF
cdr3_nt: TGTGCCTGGGCTATTAGCGGGAGGGCGGCCCCCCAGTTCTTC

d_call: .
v_call: TRBV28
clone_size: .
j_call: TRBJ1-4
cdr3_aa: CASTLEGEKLFF
cdr3_nt: TGTGCCAGCACCCTCGAGGGAGAAAAACTGTTTTTT

d_call: .
v_call: TRBV18
clone_size: .
j_call: TRBJ1-5
cdr3_aa: CASSPEGGQPQHF
cdr3_nt: TGTGCCAGCTCACCAGAAGGGGGTCAGCCCCAGCATTTT

d_call: TRBD1
v_call: TRBV2
clone_size: few
j_call: TRBJ2-7
cdr3_aa: CATKDRLYEQYF
cdr3_nt: TGTGCCACTAAGGACAGGCTTTACGAGCAGTACTTC

d_call: .
v_call: TRBV6-1
clone_size: few
j_call: TRBJ1-3
cdr3_aa: CASTAGNTIYF
cdr3_nt: TGTGCCAGCACTGCGGGAAACACCATATATTTT

d_call: .
v_call: TRBV5-1
clone_size: .
j_call: TRBJ1-1
cdr3_aa: CASRNGGKENTEAFF
cdr3_nt: TGCGCCAGCAGGAACGGAGGGAAGGAGAACACTGAAGCTTTCTTT

d_call: TRBD1
v_call: TRBV2
clone_size: .
j_call: TRBJ1-3
cdr3_aa: CASSDSLDRVRGNTIYF
cdr3_nt: TGTGCCAGCAGTGATTCTCTGGACAGGGTGAGGGGAAACACCATATATTTT

d_call: TRBD1
v_call: TRBV13
clone_size: few
j_call: TRBJ1-1
cdr3_aa: CASSWDRKAFF
cdr3_nt: TGTGCCAGCAGCTGGGACAGGAAAGCTTTCTTT

d_call: .
v_call: TRBV5-4
clone_size: .
j_call: TRBJ2-3
cdr3_aa: CASSPPGARTDTQYF
cdr3_nt: TGTGCCAGCAGTCCCCCAGGGGCGCGCACAGATACGCAGTATTTT

d_call: .
v_call: TRBV9
clone_size: .
j_call: TRBJ2-2
cdr3_aa: CASSVGGEVLGELFF
cdr3_nt: TGTGCCAGCAGCGTAGGTGGGGAGGTCCTCGGGGAGCTGTTTTTT

d_call: .
v_call: TRBV11-2
clone_size: .
j_call: TRBJ2-3
cdr3_aa: CASSSPVRPPTDTQYF
cdr3_nt: TGTGCCAGCAGCTCTCCCGTCAGGCCACCCACAGATACGCAGTATTTT

d_call: .
v_call: TRBV30
clone_size: .
j_call: TRBJ1-2
cdr3_aa: CAWSGDSKLYGYTF
cdr3_nt: TGTGCCTGGAGTGGTGACAGCAAACTCTATGGCTACACCTTC

d_call: TRBD2
v_call: TRBV19
clone_size: .
j_call: TRBJ2-1
cdr3_aa: CASRLAGNNEQFF
cdr3_nt: TGTGCCAGTAGACTAGCGGGAAACAATGAGCAGTTCTTC

d_call: TRBD2
v_call: TRBV4-1
clone_size: .
j_call: TRBJ2-2
cdr3_aa: CASSHAPGTSGRAGTGELFF
cdr3_nt: TGCGCCAGCAGCCATGCCCCTGGGACTAGCGGGAGAGCGGGGACCGGGGAGCTGTTTTTT

d_call: .
v_call: TRBV9
clone_size: .
j_call: TRBJ2-1
cdr3_aa: CASSAKTGSSYNEQFF
cdr3_nt: TGTGCCAGCAGCGCCAAGACGGGGAGTTCCTACAATGAGCAGTTCTTC

d_call: .
v_call: TRBV6-5
clone_size: .
j_call: TRBJ2-7
cdr3_aa: CASSYGERYEQYF
cdr3_nt: TGTGCCAGCAGTTACGGGGAGAGATACGAGCAGTACTTC

d_call: .
v_call: TRBV5-5
clone_size: .
j_call: TRBJ1-5
cdr3_aa: CASSREGVQGNQPQHF
cdr3_nt: TGTGCCAGCAGCCGGGAGGGGGTCCAAGGCAATCAGCCCCAGCATTTT

d_call: .
v_call: TRBV28
clone_size: .
j_call: TRBJ2-2
cdr3_aa: CASSSDTGELFF
cdr3_nt: TGTGCCAGCAGTTCCGACACCGGGGAGCTGTTTTTT

d_call: TRBD2
v_call: TRBV7-8
clone_size: .
j_call: TRBJ2-2
cdr3_aa: CASSLGGGPSGTRELFF
cdr3_nt: TGTGCCAGCAGCTTGGGGGGAGGGCCCTCGGGCACCAGGGAGCTGTTTTTT

d_call: .
v_call: TRBV19
clone_size: .
j_call: TRBJ1-5
cdr3_aa: CASSMMGHQPQHF
cdr3_nt: TGTGCCAGTAGTATGATGGGGCATCAGCCCCAGCATTTT

d_call: .
v_call: TRBV4-1
clone_size: .
j_call: TRBJ2-3
cdr3_aa: CASSQPGADTQYF
cdr3_nt: TGCGCCAGCAGCCAACCCGGTGCAGATACGCAGTATTTT